The 5 T cell receptor beta chains given below trace back to one sample, sequenced in a study of technical replicates of blood from a few donors. Profiled with immunoSEQ multiplex PCR; TCRdb holds only in-frame clones, not every one. The profile covers around 76,000 clones, with over 95% appearing a single time and 0.2% to 0.25% taken by the ten largest. Sample: T cells isolated from PBMCs. Receptors were obtained from a human donor in good health.

The chain is built from TRBV30 and TRBJ2-1; D not certain. CDR1 and CDR2 from the germline V gene are GTSNPN and SVGIG (reference sequence). The germline V and J ends were trimmed by 0 bases and 3 bases, with 9 bases remaining between them. This CDR3 region has 14 residues. DNA for the CDR3: TGTGCCTGGAGTGTACAGTCTATCTACAATGAGCAGTTCTTC. It translates to CAWSVQSIYNEQFF.

CDR3: CASREREGNEQFF. The CDR3 nucleotides are TGTGCCAGCAGAGAGCGGGAGGGAAATGAGCAGTTCTTC. The rearrangement links TRBV5-4 to TRBJ2-1; 10 nucleotides align to TRBD2. Germline lookup yields CDR1 SGHNT and CDR2 YYREEE (reference sequence). With V trimmed by 5 bases and J by 7 bases, 3 bases remained unmatched. The CDR3 has 13 residues.

The genes are TRBV28 and TRBJ2-1; no firm D call. This CDR3 has 14 amino acids. CDR1 and CDR2 (germline): MDHEN, SYDVKM. The V end was cut by 1 base, the J end by 3 bases, with 7 bases between. DNA of the CDR3: TGTGCCAGCAGTTTATCACTTTTCTACAATGAGCAGTTCTTC. This encodes CASSLSLFYNEQFF. The variable domain in full, with the rest retrieved from reference TRBV28 and TRBJ2-1, is DVKVTQSSRYLVKRTGEKVFLECVQDMDHENMFWYRQDPGLGLRLIYFSYDVKMKEKGDIPEGYSVSREKKERFSLILESASTNQTSMYLCASSLSLFYNEQFFGPGTRLTVL.

The chain couples TRBV2 to TRBJ2-4, with no clear D. Germline V CDR1 and CDR2: SNHLY, FYNNEI. This CDR3 contains 11 residues. V was pared by 5 bases and J by 10 bases, with 9 bases between. The CDR3 spells CASSLSSIQYF. In DNA, the CDR3 is TGTGCCAGCAGTCTTTCTAGTATTCAGTACTTC.

This chain uses TRBV29-1 with TRBJ2-5, with D possibly being TRBD2 (6 bases). Germline CDR1 is SQVTM and CDR2 is ANQGSEA. The CDR3 has 13 residues. V dropped 2 bases and J dropped 5 bases, with 12 bases sitting between them. The DNA for the CDR3 is TGCAGCGTTGAACCCGGGAGTGACGAGACCCAGTACTTC. It translates to CSVEPGSDETQYF.